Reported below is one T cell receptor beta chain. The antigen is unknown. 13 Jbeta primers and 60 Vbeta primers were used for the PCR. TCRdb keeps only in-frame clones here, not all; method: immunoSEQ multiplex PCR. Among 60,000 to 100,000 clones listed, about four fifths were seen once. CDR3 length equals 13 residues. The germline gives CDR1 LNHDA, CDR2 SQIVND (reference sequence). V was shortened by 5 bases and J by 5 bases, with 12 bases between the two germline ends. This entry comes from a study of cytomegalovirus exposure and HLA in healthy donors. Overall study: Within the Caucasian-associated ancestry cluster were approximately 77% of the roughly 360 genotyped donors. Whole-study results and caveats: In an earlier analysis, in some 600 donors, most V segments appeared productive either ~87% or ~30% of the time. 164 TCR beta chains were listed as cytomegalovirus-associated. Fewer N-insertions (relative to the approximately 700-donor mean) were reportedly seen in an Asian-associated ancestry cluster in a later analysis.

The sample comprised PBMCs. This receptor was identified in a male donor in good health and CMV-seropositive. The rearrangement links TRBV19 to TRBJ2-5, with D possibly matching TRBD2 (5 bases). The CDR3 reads CASSALRGETQYF. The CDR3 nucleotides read TGTGCCAGTAGTGCACTCAGAGGGGAGACCCAGTACTTC.